This TCR beta chain was documented in a study of T cells in localized non-small cell lung cancer. Overall study results and limits: There was higher T cell clonality in uninvolved adjacent lung than in tumor, and it was highest there.

Germline CDR1 and CDR2: MDHEN and SYDVKM. V was cut by 7 bases and J by 4 bases, with 17 bases left in between. This CDR3 has 15 amino acids. Measured with immunoSEQ multiplex PCR; TCRdb has only the in-frame clones, and not every one. The sample consists of around 21,000 clones, 85% to 90% of them appearing once. Of note for this clone: The antigen remains unidentified.

V gene TRBV28 combines with J gene TRBJ1-3; D might be TRBD1 (5 bases). The source of this sequence is a male donor aged 60 or over with stage I lung adenocarcinoma. Specimen: peripheral blood, collected before any cancer treatment. CDR3 region: CASTLGRVRGNTIYF. In nucleotides, the CDR3 is TGTGCCAGCACCTTGGGCAGGGTGAGGGGAAACACCATATATTTT. Full variable domain (missing parts from reference TRBV28 and TRBJ1-3): DVKVTQSSRYLVKRTGEKVFLECVQDMDHENMFWYRQDPGLGLRLIYFSYDVKMKEKGDIPEGYSVSREKKERFSLILESASTNQTSMYLCASTLGRVRGNTIYFGEGSWLTVV.